Listed here are 22 T cell receptor beta chains from one sample, sequenced in a study of cytomegalovirus exposure and HLA in healthy donors. The PCR contained 60 Vbeta and 13 Jbeta primers. TCRdb keeps only in-frame clones here, not all; method: immunoSEQ multiplex PCR. Of around 190,000 clones in the sample, around 90% were seen once. Sequenced: PBMCs. These receptors came from a boy between 2 and 10 years old in good health and CMV-seronegative.

This clone has a single count. The rearrangement links TRBV10-3 to TRBJ1-2; 9 bases are a match to TRBD1. Germline CDR1 reads ENHRY; CDR2 reads SYGVKD. CDR3 length equals 15 residues. V was clipped by 3 bases and J by 5 bases; unmatched bases: 7. This chain's CDR3 is CAISERDRAGYGYTF. DNA for the CDR3: TGTGCCATCAGTGAAAGGGACAGGGCTGGATATGGCTACACCTTC.

The J gene is TRBJ1-1, the V gene TRBV28, with 10 nucleotides matching TRBD1. J was trimmed by 6 bases and V by 8 bases; bases with no gene match: 6. The CDR3 has 13 residues. The germline CDR1 and CDR2 sequences are MDHEN and SYDVKM. CDR3 sequence: CASGGQGFSEAFF. CDR3 nucleotide sequence: TGTGCCAGCGGGGGACAGGGGTTCTCTGAAGCTTTCTTT.

The chain recombines TRBV5-1 with TRBJ2-7, with a tentative D call TRBD2 (6 bases). The CDR3 has 14 residues. Germline values: CDR1 SGHRS, CDR2 YFSETQ. Deletions cut 2 bases from V and 4 bases from J, with 13 bases between. The CDR3 here is CASSFGGARYEQYF. The CDR3, as DNA: TGCGCCAGCAGCTTTGGAGGGGCGAGATACGAGCAGTACTTC.

The chain uses TRBV7-2 and TRBJ2-7; TRBD2 agrees at 13 bases. The germline V gene encodes CDR1 SGHTA and CDR2 FQGNSA. V shed 5 bases and J 7 bases; nucleotides not matched to a gene: 8. The CDR3 has 15 amino acids. CDR3 nucleotides: TGTGCCAGCAGCCCCGGACTAGCGGGAGTCTGGGAGCAGTACTTC. Translating it yields CASSPGLAGVWEQYF.

The V call is TRBV30, the J call TRBJ2-1; possible D gene TRBD1, 6 bases. V dropped 1 base and J dropped 5 bases, with 30 bases sitting between them. Per the germline V gene, CDR1 is GTSNPN and CDR2 is SVGIG (reference sequence). The CDR3 length is 20 residues. The CDR3 spells CAWSGQSPAFRDTTHNEQFF. The CDR3 DNA follows: TGTGCCTGGAGTGGCCAATCGCCCGCCTTTCGGGACACAACCCACAATGAGCAGTTCTTC.

This clone was seen a single time. The chain combines TRBV29-1 with TRBJ1-5; D perhaps matches TRBD1 (6 bases). V was cut by 7 bases and J by 2 bases, with 12 bases left in between. The CDR3 consists of 13 residues. Germline values: CDR1 SQVTM, CDR2 ANQGSEA. CDR3 sequence (DNA): TGCAGCGCTAGGACAGCCGGCAATCAGCCCCAGCATTTT. Its protein product is CSARTAGNQPQHF.

The V gene is TRBV5-1, the J gene TRBJ2-3, with 9 bases identical to TRBD2. CDR3 length: 22 amino acids. Germline V gene lookup returns CDR1 SGHRS and CDR2 YFSETQ. The V and J ends lost 4 bases and 2 bases, in that order; junction bases with no gene match: 26. The CDR3 sequence is CASSPGEARGGGARPYTDTQYF. As DNA, the CDR3 is TGCGCCAGCAGCCCAGGGGAAGCAAGGGGCGGGGGGGCTCGACCTTACACAGATACGCAGTATTTT.

This clone was observed once. This rearrangement joins TRBV6-1 to TRBJ2-7; TRBD1 aligns across 11 bases. This CDR3 is built from 16 residues. V dropped 0 bases and J dropped 2; count of bases not matched to a gene: 3. Germline V gene lookup returns CDR1 MNHNS and CDR2 SASEGT. The CDR3 DNA reads TGTGCCAGCAGTGAAGCCCCGGGACAGGGGGCCTACGAGCAGTACTTC. Translated, it gives CASSEAPGQGAYEQYF.

This clone has a single count. The V and J genes are TRBV5-1 and TRBJ1-5; TRBD1 aligns across 7 bases. The CDR3 length is 15 residues. CDR1 is SGHRS, CDR2 YFSETQ, per germline. J was trimmed by 7 bases and V by 6 bases; bases with no gene match: 13. The CDR3 coding sequence is TGCGCCAGCAAACCGACAGGGTGGGGAGGACAGCCCCAGCATTTT. Its protein is CASKPTGWGGQPQHF.

The rearrangement joins TRBV28 to TRBJ1-3; D uncertain. Germline values: CDR1 MDHEN, CDR2 SYDVKM. The CDR3 runs to 17 residues. Trimming pared 3 bases from V and 0 bases from J, leaving 15 bases between. CDR3: CASSFSEGSPSGNTIYF. The CDR3 nucleotides are TGTGCCAGCAGTTTCTCCGAGGGCAGTCCCTCTGGAAACACCATATATTTT.

DNA of the CDR3: TGTGCCAGCAGTGAAGACGGGACTAGCGGGTTTGGCGGGGAGCTGTTTTTT. Translated, it gives CASSEDGTSGFGGELFF. This sequence joins TRBV6-1 and TRBJ2-2; 12 positions agree with TRBD2. Trimming removed 1 base from V and 7 bases from J; junction bases left unmatched: 7. The germline V gene has CDR1 MNHNS and CDR2 SASEGT. CDR3 size: 17 residues.

The chain couples TRBV19 to TRBJ1-2; the D gene is possibly TRBD1 (5 bases). CDR1 is LNHDA and CDR2 is SQIVND in the germline V gene (reference sequence). This CDR3 region has 14 residues. Between the trimmed V and J ends, which lost 5 bases and 2 bases, there was a span of 12 bases. The CDR3 reads CASSLGAPNYGYTF. The CDR3 DNA reads TGTGCCAGTAGTCTAGGGGCCCCGAACTATGGCTACACCTTC.

The chain joins TRBV30 to TRBJ1-6; 7 bases map to TRBD1. After removal of 5 bases from V and 5 bases from J, the junction contained 9 bases not matched to a gene. The CDR3 runs to 15 residues. Germline values: CDR1 GTSNPN, CDR2 SVGIG (reference sequence). The CDR3 sequence: CAWRETGWNNSPLHF. CDR3 nucleotide sequence: TGTGCCTGGCGAGAGACAGGGTGGAATAATTCACCCCTCCACTTT. Filled out from reference TRBV30 and TRBJ1-6, the complete variable domain reads SQTIHQWPATLVQPVGSPLSLECTVEGTSNPNLYWYRQAAGRGLQLLFYSVGIGQISSEVPQNLSASRPQDRQFILSSKKLLLSDSGFYLCAWRETGWNNSPLHFGNGTRLTVT.

This clone was seen more than once but under ten times. This rearrangement joins TRBV4-1 to TRBJ1-3, with 10 bases fitting TRBD1. The CDR3 is 16 amino acids. V lost 3 bases, J lost 2 bases, and 4 bases stayed unmatched. Germline assignment: CDR1 MGHRA and CDR2 YSYEKL. CDR3 bases: TGCGCCAGCAGCCACCCGGGACAGGGGCCTGGAAACACCATATATTTT. It translates to CASSHPGQGPGNTIYF.

The CDR3: CASSPWTGELSNEKLFF. Here the CDR3 DNA reads TGTGCCAGCAGCCCCTGGACAGGGGAGCTATCTAATGAAAAACTGTTTTTT. This chain links TRBV14 with TRBJ1-4; 9 nucleotides line up with TRBD1. Germline CDR1 and CDR2: SGHDN and FVKESK. With 4 bases clipped from V and 3 bases from J, the junction kept 9 bases outside the gene matches. The CDR3 has 17 amino acids.

The chain uses TRBV5-6 and TRBJ2-7, with 8 nucleotides matching TRBD2. CDR3 length: 14 residues. The V and J ends lost 7 bases and 3 bases, in that order; junction bases with no gene match: 9. Germline assignment: CDR1 SGHDT and CDR2 YYEEEE. In DNA, the CDR3 is TGTGCCAGCGCAAAACGTCGGGGGGGCTACGAGCAGTACTTC. It translates to CASAKRRGGYEQYF.

The chain links TRBV7-3 to TRBJ2-4, with 7 nucleotides matching TRBD1. Germline V CDR1 and CDR2: SGHTA, FQGTGA. This CDR3 has 13 residues. The V gene end was trimmed by 5 bases and the J gene end by 6 bases; junction bases not matched to a gene: 4. The DNA for the CDR3 is TGTGCCAGCAGCAGCCGGGACAGAAACATTCAGTACTTC. This codes for CASSSRDRNIQYF.

This rearrangement joins TRBV11-2 to TRBJ1-2; 7 bases are shared with TRBD1. The V gene end was trimmed by 6 bases and the J gene end by 4 bases; junction bases not matched to a gene: 11. Germline V gives CDR1 SGHAT, CDR2 FQNNGV. CDR3 length equals 15 residues. CDR3 protein: CASRMLGQVGYGYTF. The CDR3 coding sequence is TGTGCCAGCAGAATGCTTGGACAGGTCGGCTATGGCTACACCTTC. Full variable domain (missing parts from reference TRBV11-2 and TRBJ1-2): EAGVAQSPRYKIIEKRQSVAFWCNPISGHATLYWYQQILGQGPKLLIQFQNNGVVDDSQLPKDRFSAERLKGVDSTLKIQPAKLEDSAVYLCASRMLGQVGYGYTFGSGTRLTVV.

The sample holds one count of this clone. V usage is TRBV7-9 and J usage is TRBJ2-7, with 7 bases aligning to TRBD1. The CDR3 is 13 amino acids. J gave up 1 base and V 5 bases, and 2 bases lay outside the gene matches. The germline gives CDR1 SEHNR, CDR2 FQNEAQ (reference sequence). CDR3 nucleotides: TGTGCCAGCAGCACGACAGGGTCCTACGAGCAGTACTTC. This encodes CASSTTGSYEQYF.

The CDR3 loop reads CASSLDRDSNSPLHF. CDR3 coding DNA: TGTGCCAGCAGCCTCGACAGGGACAGTAATTCACCCCTCCACTTT. V gene TRBV2 combines with J gene TRBJ1-6, with 7 bases fitting TRBD1. The CDR3 contains 15 residues. Germline-derived CDR1 and CDR2 are SNHLY and FYNNEI. V was clipped by 6 bases and J by 6 bases; unmatched bases: 8. Full variable domain (rest looked up from reference TRBV2 and TRBJ1-6): EPEVTQTPSHQVTQMGQEVILRCVPISNHLYFYWYRQILGQKVEFLVSFYNNEISEKSEIFDDQFSVERPDGSNFTLKIRSTKLEDSAMYFCASSLDRDSNSPLHFGNGTRLTVT.

The V and J genes are TRBV28 and TRBJ2-1, with D perhaps TRBD2 (5 bases). There are 13 residues in the CDR3. CDR1 is MDHEN, CDR2 SYDVKM, per germline. The V and J ends lost 5 bases and 4 bases respectively, with 9 bases between them. The CDR3 region has the DNA TGTGCCAGCAGTGGCGGGTCGTACAATGAGCAGTTCTTC. It is translated as CASSGGSYNEQFF.

As to this clone: The same CDR3 can be traced to other DNA sequences in this sample. The V gene is TRBV27, the J gene TRBJ2-7; TRBD1 is a possible D gene (5 bases). The CDR3 runs to 15 residues. The V end was cut by 1 base, the J end by 2 bases, with 12 bases between. Germline V gives CDR1 MNHEY, CDR2 SMNVEV (reference sequence). The CDR3: CASSLLLGPPYEQYF. The CDR3 DNA reads TGTGCCAGCAGTTTATTGTTGGGGCCACCCTACGAGCAGTACTTC.